This TCR beta chain was found in a study of blood T cell repertoires in COVID-19. Overall study: Italy, Spain and the United States were the sources of the convalescent and acute COVID-19 samples.

Method: immunoSEQ multiplex PCR; TCRdb's copy keeps in-frame clones and lacks some. In the table there are over 600,000 clones, 70% to 90% of which are singletons. The CDR3 covers 12 residues. Germline V gene data show CDR1 as SGHTS and CDR2 as YDEGEE. V trimming: 6 bases; J trimming: 8 bases; junction bases outside the gene matches: 5. This rearrangement joins TRBV5-8 to TRBJ2-1; 7 nucleotides align to TRBD1. This clonotype was obtained from a young woman with acute or convalescent COVID-19. The sample taken for sequencing was peripheral blood. The CDR3 DNA reads as TGTGCCAGCAATGACAGGGAAGATGAGCAGTTCTTC. Residues: CASNDREDEQFF.